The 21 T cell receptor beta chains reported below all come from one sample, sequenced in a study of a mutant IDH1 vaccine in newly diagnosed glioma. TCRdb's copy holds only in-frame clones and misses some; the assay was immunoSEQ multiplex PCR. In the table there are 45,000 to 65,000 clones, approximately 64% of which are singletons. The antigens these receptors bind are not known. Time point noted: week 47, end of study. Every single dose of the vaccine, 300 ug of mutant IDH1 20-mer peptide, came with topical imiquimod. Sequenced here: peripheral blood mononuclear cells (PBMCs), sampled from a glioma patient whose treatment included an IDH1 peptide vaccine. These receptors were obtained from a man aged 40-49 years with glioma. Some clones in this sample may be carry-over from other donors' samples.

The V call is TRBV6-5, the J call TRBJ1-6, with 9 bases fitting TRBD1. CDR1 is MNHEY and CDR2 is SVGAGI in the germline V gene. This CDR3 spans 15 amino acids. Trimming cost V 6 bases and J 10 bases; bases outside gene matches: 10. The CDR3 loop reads CASSRTGQGESPLHF. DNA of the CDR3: TGTGCCAGCAGCCGCACGGGACAGGGCGAGTCACCCCTCCACTTT.

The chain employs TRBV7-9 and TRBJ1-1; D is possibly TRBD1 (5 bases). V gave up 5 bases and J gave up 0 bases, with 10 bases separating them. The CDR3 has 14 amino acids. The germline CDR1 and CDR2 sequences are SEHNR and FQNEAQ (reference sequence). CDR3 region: CASSKGDVNTEAFF. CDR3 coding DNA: TGTGCCAGCAGCAAAGGGGACGTGAACACTGAAGCTTTCTTT. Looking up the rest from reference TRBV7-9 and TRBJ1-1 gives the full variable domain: DTGVSQNPRHKITKRGQNVTFRCDPISEHNRLYWYRQTLGQGPEFLTYFQNEAQLEKSRLLSDRFSAERPKGSFSTLEIQRTEQGDSAMYLCASSKGDVNTEAFFGQGTRLTVV.

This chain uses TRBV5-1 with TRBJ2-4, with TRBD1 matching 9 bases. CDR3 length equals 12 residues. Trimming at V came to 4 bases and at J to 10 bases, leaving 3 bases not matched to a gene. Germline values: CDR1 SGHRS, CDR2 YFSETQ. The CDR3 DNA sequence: TGCGCCAGCAGCGCGGGACAGGGAATTCAGTACTTC. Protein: CASSAGQGIQYF.

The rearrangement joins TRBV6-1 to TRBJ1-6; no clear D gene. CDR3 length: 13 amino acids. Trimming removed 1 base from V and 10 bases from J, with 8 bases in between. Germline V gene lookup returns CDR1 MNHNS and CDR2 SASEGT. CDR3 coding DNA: TGTGCCAGCAGTGAAGTGCCGGGCTCACCCCTCCACTTT. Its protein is CASSEVPGSPLHF.

This CDR3 is CASSTPGAEGNTIYF. The DNA of the CDR3 is TGTGCCAGCAGTACCCCCGGGGCTGAGGGGAACACCATATATTTT. The V gene is TRBV6-6, the J gene TRBJ1-3; a possible D gene is TRBD1 (5 bases). CDR1 MNHNY and CDR2 SVGAGI come from the germline V gene (reference sequence). The CDR3 covers 15 residues. V was shortened by 5 bases and J by 7 bases, with 18 bases between the two germline ends.

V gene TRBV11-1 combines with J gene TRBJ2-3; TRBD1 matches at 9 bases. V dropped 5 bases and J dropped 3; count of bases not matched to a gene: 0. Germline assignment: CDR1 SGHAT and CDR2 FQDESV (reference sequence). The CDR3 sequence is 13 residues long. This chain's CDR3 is CASSGTGTDTQYF. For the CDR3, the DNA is TGTGCCAGCAGCGGGACAGGGACAGATACGCAGTATTTT.

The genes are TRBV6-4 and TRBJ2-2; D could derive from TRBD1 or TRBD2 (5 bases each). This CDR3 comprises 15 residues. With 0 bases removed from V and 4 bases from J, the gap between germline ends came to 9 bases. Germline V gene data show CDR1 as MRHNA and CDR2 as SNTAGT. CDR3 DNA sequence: TGTGCCAGCAGTGACTCTGGGGACCCCACCGGGGAGCTGTTTTTT. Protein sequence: CASSDSGDPTGELFF.

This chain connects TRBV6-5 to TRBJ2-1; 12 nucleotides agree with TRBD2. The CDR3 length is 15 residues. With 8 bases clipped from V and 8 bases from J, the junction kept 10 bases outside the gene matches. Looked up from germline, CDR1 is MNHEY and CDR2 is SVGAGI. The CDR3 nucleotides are TGTGCCAGCTCCCGCCTAGCGGGGGGGAAGGATGAGCAGTTCTTC. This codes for CASSRLAGGKDEQFF.

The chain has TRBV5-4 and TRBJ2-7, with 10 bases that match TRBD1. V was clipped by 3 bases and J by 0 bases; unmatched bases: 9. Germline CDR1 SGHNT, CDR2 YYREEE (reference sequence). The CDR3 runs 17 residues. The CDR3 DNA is TGTGCCAGCAGCTCGGGGGGACAGGGGAGAACCTCCTACGAGCAGTACTTC. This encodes CASSSGGQGRTSYEQYF.

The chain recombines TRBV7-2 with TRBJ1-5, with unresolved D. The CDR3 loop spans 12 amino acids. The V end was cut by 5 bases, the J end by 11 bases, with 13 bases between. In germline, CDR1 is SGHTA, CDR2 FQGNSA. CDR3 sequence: CASSPFGGSQHF. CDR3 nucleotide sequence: TGTGCCAGCAGCCCGTTTGGTGGGTCCCAGCATTTT. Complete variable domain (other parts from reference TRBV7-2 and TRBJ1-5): GAGVSQSPSNKVTEKGKDVELRCDPISGHTALYWYRQSLGQGLEFLIYFQGNSAPDKSGLPSDRFSAERTGGSVSTLTIQRTQQEDSAVYLCASSPFGGSQHFGDGTRLSIL.

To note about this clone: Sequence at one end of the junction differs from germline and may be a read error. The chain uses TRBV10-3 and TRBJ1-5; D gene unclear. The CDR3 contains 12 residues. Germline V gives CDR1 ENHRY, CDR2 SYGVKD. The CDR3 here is CASSSFRGPQHF. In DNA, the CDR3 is TGTGCCAGCAGTTCCTTCAGAGGGCCCCAGCATTTT.

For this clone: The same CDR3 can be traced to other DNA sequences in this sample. The CDR3 region has the DNA TGTGCCAGCAGCTTGGGTGGGGTTAACTATGGCTACACCTTC. Protein sequence: CASSLGGVNYGYTF. The V gene is TRBV5-4, the J gene TRBJ1-2; D remains ambiguous. CDR1 is SGHNT, CDR2 YYREEE, per germline (reference sequence). This CDR3 region has 14 residues. Trimming left V 0 bases short and J 1 base short, with 7 bases between.

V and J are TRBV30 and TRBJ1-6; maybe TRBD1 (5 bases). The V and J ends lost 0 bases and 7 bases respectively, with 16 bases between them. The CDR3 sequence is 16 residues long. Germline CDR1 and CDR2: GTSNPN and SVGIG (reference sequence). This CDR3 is CAWSVRWGNPNSPLHF. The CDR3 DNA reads TGTGCCTGGAGTGTACGTTGGGGCAACCCGAATTCACCCCTCCACTTT.

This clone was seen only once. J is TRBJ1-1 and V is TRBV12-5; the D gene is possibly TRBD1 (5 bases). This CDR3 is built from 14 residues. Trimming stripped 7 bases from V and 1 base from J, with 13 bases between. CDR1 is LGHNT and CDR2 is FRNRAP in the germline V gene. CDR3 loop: CASAWDGSNTEAFF. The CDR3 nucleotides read TGTGCTAGTGCCTGGGACGGTTCGAACACTGAAGCTTTCTTT.

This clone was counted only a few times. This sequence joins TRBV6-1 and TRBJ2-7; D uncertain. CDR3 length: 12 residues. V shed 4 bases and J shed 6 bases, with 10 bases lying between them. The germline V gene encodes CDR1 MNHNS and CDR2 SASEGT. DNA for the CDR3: TGTGCCAGCAGTGTTCAAGGGCGCGAGCAGTACTTC. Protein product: CASSVQGREQYF.

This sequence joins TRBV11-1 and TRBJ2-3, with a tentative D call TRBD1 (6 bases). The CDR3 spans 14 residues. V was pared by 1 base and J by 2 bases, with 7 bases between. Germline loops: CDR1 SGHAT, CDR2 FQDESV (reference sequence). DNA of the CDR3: TGTGCCAGCAGCTTAGGGGGACACACAGATACGCAGTATTTT. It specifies CASSLGGHTDTQYF.

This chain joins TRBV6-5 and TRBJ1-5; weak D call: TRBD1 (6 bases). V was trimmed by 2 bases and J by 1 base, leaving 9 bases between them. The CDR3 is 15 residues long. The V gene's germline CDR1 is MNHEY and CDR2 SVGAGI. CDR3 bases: TGTGCCAGCAGTTACGCAGGGGCGAGCAATCAGCCCCAGCATTTT. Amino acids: CASSYAGASNQPQHF.

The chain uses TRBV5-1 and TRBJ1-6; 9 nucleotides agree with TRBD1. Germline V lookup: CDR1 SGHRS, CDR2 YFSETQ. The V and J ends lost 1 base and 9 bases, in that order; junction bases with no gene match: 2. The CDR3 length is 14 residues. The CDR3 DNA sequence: TGCGCCAGCAGCTTGTTGGACAGGGGTTCACCCCTCCACTTT. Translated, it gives CASSLLDRGSPLHF.

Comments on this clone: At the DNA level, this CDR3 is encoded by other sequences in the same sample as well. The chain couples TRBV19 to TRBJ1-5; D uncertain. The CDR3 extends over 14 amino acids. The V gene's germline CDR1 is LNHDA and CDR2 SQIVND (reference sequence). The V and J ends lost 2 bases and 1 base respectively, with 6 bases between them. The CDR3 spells CASSIRDSNQPQHF. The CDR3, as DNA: TGTGCCAGTAGTATACGTGACAGCAATCAGCCCCAGCATTTT.

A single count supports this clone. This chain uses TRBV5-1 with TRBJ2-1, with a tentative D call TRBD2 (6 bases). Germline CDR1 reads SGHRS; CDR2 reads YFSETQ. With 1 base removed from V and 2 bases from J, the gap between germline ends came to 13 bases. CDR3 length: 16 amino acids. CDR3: CASSLIRGRTYNEQFF. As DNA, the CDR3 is TGCGCCAGCAGCTTGATACGGGGGAGGACCTACAATGAGCAGTTCTTC. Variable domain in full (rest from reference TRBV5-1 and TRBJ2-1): KAGVTQTPRYLIKTRGQQVTLSCSPISGHRSVSWYQQTPGQGLQFLFEYFSETQRNKGNFPGRFSGRQFSNSRSEMNVSTLELGDSALYLCASSLIRGRTYNEQFFGPGTRLTVL.

The CDR3 region is CASSPLGVPENYGYTF. The CDR3 DNA is TGTGCCAGTAGTCCTCTGGGTGTCCCAGAGAACTATGGCTACACCTTC. The chain recombines TRBV19 with TRBJ1-2, with D unresolved. This CDR3 comprises 16 residues. V lost 5 bases to trimming and J lost 2 bases, with 18 bases between them. Per germline, CDR1 LNHDA and CDR2 SQIVND (reference sequence).